Following are 22 T cell receptor beta chains from one sample sequenced in a study of CD8+ T cells in alopecia areata. cDNA prepared by RNA extraction and subsequent reverse transcription served as the template for sequencing. The repertoire was sequenced with immunoSEQ multiplex PCR; TCRdb's copy has only in-frame clones and lacks some. The data hold about 130,000 clones, with approximately 53% observed a single time. Sequenced material: CD4+ T cells sorted from blood, taken at week 0. The origin of the receptors is a human donor with alopecia areata.

This clone appeared a few times. The chain carries TRBV18 and TRBJ1-1; no definite D call. In germline, CDR1 is KGHSH, CDR2 LQKENI. V gave up 4 bases and J gave up 3 bases, with 12 bases separating them. This CDR3 contains 14 residues. CDR3 loop: CASSRRRADTEAFF. The DNA of the CDR3 is TGTGCCAGCTCACGTAGAAGGGCGGACACTGAAGCTTTCTTT.

The chain is built from TRBV19 and TRBJ2-7; weak D call: TRBD1 (6 bases). This CDR3 contains 15 residues. V was trimmed by 3 bases and J by 5 bases, leaving 17 bases between them. Germline-derived CDR1 and CDR2 are LNHDA and SQIVND (reference sequence). This chain's CDR3 is CASSIPGRGVDEQYF. In DNA, the CDR3 is TGTGCCAGTAGTATCCCGGGCAGGGGAGTCGACGAGCAGTACTTC.

This clone has a handful of counts. This sequence joins TRBV28 and TRBJ2-7, with D perhaps TRBD2 (6 bases). V was trimmed by 6 bases and J by 3 bases, leaving 21 bases between them. CDR3 length equals 16 residues. The germline V gene has CDR1 MDHEN and CDR2 SYDVKM. CDR3 sequence reads: CASSHYGGAKNYEQYF. As DNA, the CDR3 is TGTGCCAGCAGCCATTACGGGGGTGCCAAAAACTACGAGCAGTACTTC.

The chain carries TRBV5-1 and TRBJ2-3, with D possibly matching TRBD2 (6 bases). Germline CDR1 and CDR2: SGHRS and YFSETQ. The CDR3 extends over 13 amino acids. V lost 9 bases and J lost 2, with 13 bases in between. The CDR3 sequence is CATRRGSTDTQYF. The CDR3 nucleotides read TGCGCCACCCGGCGGGGCTCCACAGATACGCAGTATTTT.

This clone was seen more than once but under ten times. The rearrangement joins TRBV29-1 to TRBJ2-2; TRBD1 might be the D (5 bases). Per germline, CDR1 SQVTM and CDR2 ANQGSEA. The V end lost 1 base, the J end lost 1 base, and 7 bases lay between the germline ends. CDR3 length equals 14 residues. In DNA form, the CDR3 reads TGCAGCGTTGAAGGACAGAAGAACACCGGGGAGCTGTTTTTT. This encodes CSVEGQKNTGELFF.

The rearrangement uses TRBV29-1 and TRBJ2-3; 8 positions agree with TRBD2. Germline assignment: CDR1 SQVTM and CDR2 ANQGSEA. The CDR3 extends over 14 amino acids. Unmatched junction bases numbered 10, after V lost 6 bases and J lost 5 bases. The CDR3 DNA reads as TGCAGCGTATCAGCGGGAGAGGTTGTAGATACGCAGTATTTT. Translation gives CSVSAGEVVDTQYF.

The chain couples TRBV30 to TRBJ2-6; TRBD1 is a possible D gene (7 bases). V dropped 3 bases and J dropped 0 bases, with 9 bases sitting between them. Per germline, CDR1 GTSNPN and CDR2 SVGIG (reference sequence). CDR3 size: 15 residues. CDR3 DNA sequence: TGTGCCTGGAGCCAGGGGGGCTCTGGGGCCAACGTCCTGACTTTC. Encoded protein: CAWSQGGSGANVLTF.

This sequence joins TRBV18 and TRBJ1-1; D gene ambiguous. Trimming removed 2 bases from V and 1 base from J, with 8 bases in between. The CDR3 sequence is 14 residues long. Per germline, CDR1 KGHSH and CDR2 LQKENI. CDR3: CASSPGEENTEAFF. The CDR3 region has the DNA TGTGCCAGCTCACCAGGCGAAGAGAACACTGAAGCTTTCTTT.

The chain combines TRBV7-2 with TRBJ2-2; 11 bases map to TRBD2. CDR3 size: 17 residues. Per the germline V gene, CDR1 is SGHTA and CDR2 is FQGNSA. After removal of 1 base from V and 6 bases from J, the junction contained 7 bases not matched to a gene. The CDR3 nucleotides are TGTGCCAGCAGCTTAGAACCCACTAGCGGGAGCGCCGGGGAGCTGTTTTTT. It is translated as CASSLEPTSGSAGELFF.

This clone was seen only a few times. The chain joins TRBV18 to TRBJ2-3; 7 nucleotides line up with TRBD2. V was clipped by 8 bases and J by 0 bases; unmatched bases: 8. This CDR3 is 15 amino acids long. The germline CDR1 and CDR2 sequences are KGHSH and LQKENI. The CDR3 is CASTSSGTSTDTQYF. DNA for the CDR3: TGTGCCAGCACCTCCAGCGGGACCAGCACAGATACGCAGTATTTT.

Only a few counts were recorded for this clone. J is TRBJ2-5 and V is TRBV29-1, with 9 positions matching TRBD2. V shed 4 bases, J shed 4 bases, and the junction held 10 bases outside the gene matches. CDR3 length: 15 amino acids. Germline CDR1 and CDR2: SQVTM and ANQGSEA. Written as DNA, the CDR3 is TGCAGCGTTGTCAGCGGGAGGACGTTAGGAGAGACCCAGTACTTC. Encoded protein: CSVVSGRTLGETQYF. Variable domain in full (rest from reference TRBV29-1 and TRBJ2-5): SAVISQKPSRDICQRGTSLTIQCQVDSQVTMMFWYRQQPGQSLTLIATANQGSEATYESGFVIDKFPISRPNLTFSTLTVSNMSPEDSSIYLCSVVSGRTLGETQYFGPGTRLLVL.

The chain uses TRBV7-2 and TRBJ1-2, with a weak D call TRBD1 (6 bases). The CDR3 runs to 13 residues. Trimming took 1 base from V and 9 from J, leaving 12 bases between them. Per germline, CDR1 SGHTA and CDR2 FQGNSA. CDR3 sequence reads: CASSLGQGISYTF. The CDR3 region has the DNA TGTGCCAGCAGCTTAGGGCAGGGGATAAGCTACACCTTC.

This clone was picked up a small number of times. V and J are TRBV6-5 and TRBJ1-1; the D gene is possibly TRBD1 (5 bases). V was clipped by 6 bases and J by 0 bases, with 8 bases between them. Per germline, CDR1 MNHEY and CDR2 SVGAGI. This CDR3 has 13 amino acids. CDR3 nucleotides: TGTGCCAGCAGCTTGACAGTGAACACTGAAGCTTTCTTT. Its translation: CASSLTVNTEAFF.

This rearrangement joins TRBV5-1 to TRBJ1-4; perhaps TRBD1 as D (5 bases). The germline gives CDR1 SGHRS, CDR2 YFSETQ. The V gene lost 3 bases and the J gene lost 7 bases, with 10 bases spanning the gap. The CDR3 loop spans 13 amino acids. The CDR3 here is CASSSQGGEKLFF. The CDR3 nucleotides read TGCGCCAGCAGCTCGCAGGGTGGTGAAAAACTGTTTTTT. The entire variable domain, with the rest obtained from reference TRBV5-1 and TRBJ1-4, is as follows: KAGVTQTPRYLIKTRGQQVTLSCSPISGHRSVSWYQQTPGQGLQFLFEYFSETQRNKGNFPGRFSGRQFSNSRSEMNVSTLELGDSALYLCASSSQGGEKLFFGSGTQLSVL.

In this sample, this clone turned up a few times. The V and J genes are TRBV5-4 and TRBJ1-1, with D unclear. CDR3 length: 16 amino acids. V lost 2 bases to trimming and J lost 1 base, with 15 bases between them. Germline CDR1 is SGHNT and CDR2 is YYREEE (reference sequence). CDR3 protein: CASSFPQNGGNTEAFF. CDR3 in DNA: TGTGCCAGCAGCTTCCCCCAAAACGGCGGGAACACTGAAGCTTTCTTT.

The rearrangement links TRBV25-1 to TRBJ1-1, with 10 positions matching TRBD1. This CDR3 spans 15 amino acids. Trimming cost V 5 bases and J 5 bases; bases outside gene matches: 8. Germline values: CDR1 MGHDK, CDR2 SYGVNS. The CDR3 here is CASSPMTGGATEAFF. The CDR3 bases are TGTGCCAGCAGTCCAATGACAGGGGGCGCGACTGAAGCTTTCTTT.

This clone turned up a few times. The rearrangement joins TRBV7-2 to TRBJ1-2, with D maybe TRBD1 (5 bases). Trimming took 0 bases from V and 4 from J, leaving 9 bases between them. Germline loops: CDR1 SGHTA, CDR2 FQGNSA. The CDR3 has 14 residues. The CDR3 sequence: CASSLATASYGYTF. Here the CDR3 DNA reads TGTGCCAGCAGCTTAGCGACAGCTTCCTATGGCTACACCTTC.

Points on this clone: Additional DNA sequences in this sample encode the identical CDR3. V gene TRBV7-2 combines with J gene TRBJ2-3, with D perhaps assigned TRBD1 or TRBD2 (5 bases each). Germline-derived CDR1 and CDR2 are SGHTA and FQGNSA. V was cut by 1 base and J by 2 bases, with 10 bases left in between. The CDR3 spans 15 residues. The CDR3 DNA follows: TGTGCCAGCAGCTTAGAGGGACGGTACACAGATACGCAGTATTTT. It specifies CASSLEGRYTDTQYF.

This clone was seen a single time. The rearrangement links TRBV5-1 to TRBJ1-4; a possible D gene is TRBD1 (5 bases). Looked up from germline, CDR1 is SGHRS and CDR2 is YFSETQ. V lost 3 bases and J 0 bases, leaving 15 bases between the germline ends. This CDR3 contains 17 residues. The CDR3, as DNA: TGCGCCAGCAGCTCCATTGGACAAATTGCAACTAATGAAAAACTGTTTTTT. Translation gives CASSSIGQIATNEKLFF.

The chain recombines TRBV27 with TRBJ2-7; 8 nucleotides agree with TRBD2. The V gene end was trimmed by 4 bases and the J gene end by 3 bases; junction bases not matched to a gene: 8. The CDR3 spans 15 residues. CDR1 is MNHEY, CDR2 SMNVEV, per germline (reference sequence). The CDR3 DNA follows: TGTGCCAGCAGTTCCCCGAGCGGGAGAGTCTACGAGCAGTACTTC. Residues: CASSSPSGRVYEQYF.

This clone was observed a few times. The chain recombines TRBV29-1 with TRBJ2-5; TRBD1 agrees at 9 bases. Trimming at V came to 6 bases and at J to 4 bases, leaving 9 bases not matched to a gene. In germline, CDR1 is SQVTM, CDR2 ANQGSEA. The CDR3 contains 14 residues. The CDR3 sequence is CSVVRDRVGETQYF. The CDR3 DNA sequence: TGCAGCGTGGTCCGGGACAGGGTTGGAGAGACCCAGTACTTC.

This clone was recorded a few times. This chain connects TRBV5-4 to TRBJ1-4; D is unresolved. The V end was cut by 4 bases, the J end by 3 bases, with 13 bases between. The length of the CDR3 is 15 residues. Germline-derived CDR1 and CDR2 are SGHNT and YYREEE (reference sequence). DNA of the CDR3: TGTGCCAGCAGCCGCGCGGCCTCCTCTAATGAAAAACTGTTTTTT. Its translation: CASSRAASSNEKLFF.